Each of the 32 T cell receptor beta chains below was sequenced from the same sample in a study of breast tumors, draining lymph nodes, adjacent tissues (dated by TCRdb to 2015 to 2016). Library creation used multiplex PCR. For sequencing, an Illumina HiSeq 2000 was employed. The public reads were quality trimmed at Q25 with fastp and then assembled into clones with MiXCR by TCRdb, keeping productive beta chains. Each entry is one CDR3 protein sequence, shown with its most common DNA and genes. Across this sample there are about 22,000 distinct CDR3 sequences, with around 55% seen only once. The ten most abundant clones make up 14% of the sample. The sequenced sample consisted of breast tumor tissue. All receptors come from a female donor with breast cancer. Some clones in this sample may be carry-over from other donors' samples.

The chain combines TRBV7-6 with TRBJ1-3; no firm D call. The germline gives CDR1 SGHVS, CDR2 FNYEAQ. The V gene lost 5 bases and the J gene lost 0 bases, with 14 bases spanning the gap. This CDR3 region has 16 residues. The CDR3 sequence: CASSPKPEDSGNTIYF. For the CDR3, the DNA is TGTGCCAGCAGCCCGAAACCAGAGGACTCTGGAAACACCATATATTTT.

The chain uses TRBV2 and TRBJ2-7; 8 nucleotides agree with TRBD1. CDR1 is SNHLY, CDR2 FYNNEI, per germline. This CDR3 is 13 amino acids long. V lost 8 bases, J lost 1 base, and 4 bases stayed unmatched. DNA of the CDR3: TGTGCCAGCCGGCGGGACAGGTCCTACGAGCAGTACTTC. Amino acid sequence: CASRRDRSYEQYF.

The chain couples TRBV20-1 to TRBJ1-2; D unclear. Germline CDR1 and CDR2: DFQATT and SNEGSKA (reference sequence). V lost 0 bases and J lost 7, with 15 bases in between. CDR3 length equals 14 residues. In nucleotides, the CDR3 is TGCAGTGCTAGAGATAAGACGGCCGCGGGTGGCTACACCTTC. Amino acids: CSARDKTAAGGYTF.

The chain carries TRBV12-3 or TRBV12-4 and TRBJ2-3; 9 bases line up with TRBD2. V was clipped by 1 base and J by 5 bases; unmatched bases: 4. There are 15 residues in the CDR3. The CDR3 DNA is TGTGCCAGCAGTTTAGGCGGGAGGGCCAAAGATACGCAGTATTTT. Protein sequence: CASSLGGRAKDTQYF.

This clonotype appeared a single time. The gene calls are TRBV12-3 or TRBV12-4 and TRBJ1-3, with D hard to call. With 5 bases removed from V and 0 bases from J, the gap between germline ends came to 14 bases. This CDR3 has 16 residues. The CDR3 DNA reads TGTGCCAGCAGTGACCCCCCTTCGACCTCTGGAAACACCATATATTTT. This gives the protein CASSDPPSTSGNTIYF.

This clonotype appeared many times. The chain combines TRBV28 with TRBJ1-4; D is ambiguous. The CDR3 extends over 13 amino acids. Trimming took 6 bases from V and 8 from J, leaving 13 bases between them. Germline lookup yields CDR1 MDHEN and CDR2 SYDVKM. CDR3 DNA: TGTGCCAGCAGCCCCCCCCCTGTGGAAAAACTGTTTTTT. The encoded protein is CASSPPPVEKLFF. The full variable domain, with the rest looked up from reference TRBV28 and TRBJ1-4, is DVKVTQSSRYLVKRTGEKVFLECVQDMDHENMFWYRQDPGLGLRLIYFSYDVKMKEKGDIPEGYSVSREKKERFSLILESASTNQTSMYLCASSPPPVEKLFFGSGTQLSVL.

The chain combines TRBV6-1 with TRBJ1-3; D is unresolved. Trimming took 2 bases from V and 5 from J, leaving 7 bases between them. CDR1 is MNHNS, CDR2 SASEGT, per germline. This CDR3 has 13 amino acids. The CDR3 is CASSETSRNTIYF. Here the CDR3 DNA reads TGTGCCAGCAGTGAAACCAGTAGAAACACCATATATTTT.

This clonotype was picked up many times. The chain joins TRBV7-9 to TRBJ2-1, with D perhaps matching TRBD2 (7 bases). Germline assignment: CDR1 SEHNR and CDR2 FQNEAQ (reference sequence). V lost 5 bases to trimming and J lost 9 bases, with 17 bases between them. The CDR3 is 14 amino acids. The CDR3 protein is CASSLEDRGAEQFF. CDR3 coding DNA: TGTGCCAGCAGCCTAGAGGACCGGGGGGCTGAGCAGTTCTTC.

The chain couples TRBV29-1 to TRBJ1-5, with unresolved D. This CDR3 is 14 amino acids long. Germline V gives CDR1 SQVTM, CDR2 ANQGSEA. Trimming stripped 0 bases from V and 7 bases from J, with 13 bases between. Written as DNA, the CDR3 is TGCAGCGTTGAAGATGGGCCCTCGGGGCAGCCCCAGCATTTT. Its protein is CSVEDGPSGQPQHF.

V usage is TRBV15 and J usage is TRBJ1-4, with D hard to call. The CDR3 consists of 15 residues. The V gene lost 5 bases and the J gene lost 2 bases, with 12 bases spanning the gap. CDR1 and CDR2 from the germline V gene are LNHNV and YYDKDF (reference sequence). In DNA form, the CDR3 reads TGTGCCACCAGCGATGGGGAGGGCACTAATGAAAAACTGTTTTTT. The encoded protein is CATSDGEGTNEKLFF.

The chain is built from TRBV12-3 or TRBV12-4 and TRBJ2-7; 11 bases are a match to TRBD2. The CDR3 is made up of 14 amino acids. With 8 bases clipped from V and 5 bases from J, the junction kept 8 bases outside the gene matches. CDR3 nucleotides: TGTGCCAGCGGGACTCTAGCGGGAGGTAACGAGCAGTACTTC. It specifies CASGTLAGGNEQYF.

The chain combines TRBV29-1 with TRBJ2-1; D not certain. The germline gives CDR1 SQVTM, CDR2 ANQGSEA. CDR3 length equals 15 residues. V was shortened by 0 bases and J by 6 bases, with 15 bases between the two germline ends. CDR3 sequence: CSVEDNWAKTNEQFF. The CDR3 bases are TGCAGCGTTGAAGATAATTGGGCTAAAACCAATGAGCAGTTCTTC.

The rearrangement links TRBV7-2 to TRBJ2-2, with a possible D match to TRBD2 (5 bases). CDR3 length: 17 amino acids. V gave up 3 bases and J gave up 4 bases, with 18 bases separating them. CDR1 SGHTA and CDR2 FQGNSA come from the germline V gene. CDR3 protein: CASSFIPLDSSTGELFF. The DNA for the CDR3 is TGTGCCAGCAGCTTCATCCCCTTGGACTCGTCCACCGGGGAGCTGTTTTTT.

This clonotype is labeled as medium-sized. This chain connects TRBV4-1 to TRBJ2-2; tentatively, D is TRBD2 (6 bases). Per the germline V gene, CDR1 is MGHRA and CDR2 is YSYEKL. V shed 1 base and J shed 4 bases, with 16 bases lying between them. The CDR3 contains 17 residues. The CDR3 sequence: CASSQVRTGAGTGELFF. In nucleotides, the CDR3 is TGCGCCAGCAGCCAAGTTCGGACGGGAGCGGGCACCGGGGAGCTGTTTTTT.

The sample holds many counts of this clonotype. The chain uses TRBV29-1 and TRBJ2-3; the match to TRBD2 covers 7 bases. This CDR3 has 13 amino acids. V lost 4 bases and J lost 2; bases outside the gene matches: 3. In germline, CDR1 is SQVTM, CDR2 ANQGSEA. The CDR3 sequence is CSVAGTTTDTQYF. CDR3 in DNA: TGCAGCGTTGCCGGGACTACCACAGATACGCAGTATTTT.

This rearrangement joins TRBV7-6 to TRBJ2-2; D not resolved. V lost 8 bases to trimming and J lost 3 bases, with 10 bases between them. Germline lookup yields CDR1 SGHVS and CDR2 FNYEAQ. This CDR3 is built from 13 residues. In DNA, the CDR3 is TGTGCCAGCGGCTCACAGTACACCGGGGAGCTGTTTTTT. This codes for CASGSQYTGELFF.

This clonotype has a count of ten or more. Possible read error: a much larger clone is one base away. The gene calls are TRBV6-4 and TRBJ2-2; D uncertain. The CDR3 consists of 13 residues. The germline V gene has CDR1 MRHNA and CDR2 SNTAGT. The chain's CDR3 is CASSHSNTGELFF. In nucleotides, the CDR3 is TGTGCCAGCAGTCACTCGAACACCGGGGAGCTGTTTTTT.

This clonotype was counted once. V and J are TRBV29-1 and TRBJ1-5, with D tentatively TRBD1 (5 bases). The ends were cut back, 4 bases at V and 1 base at J, with 11 bases in the middle. Germline assignment: CDR1 SQVTM and CDR2 ANQGSEA. The CDR3 contains 14 residues. CDR3 sequence reads: CSVVEGRSNQPQHF. Here the CDR3 DNA reads TGCAGCGTTGTGGAGGGACGGAGCAATCAGCCCCAGCATTTT.

The chain couples TRBV6-1 to TRBJ2-7; D may be TRBD1 (5 bases). This CDR3 region has 12 residues. The V end was cut by 6 bases, the J end by 5 bases, with 11 bases between. In germline, CDR1 is MNHNS, CDR2 SASEGT. The CDR3 bases are TGTGCCAGCAGCATCAGGGATAACGAGCAGTACTTC. Its translation: CASSIRDNEQYF.

The sample holds one count of this clonotype. The rearrangement uses TRBV6-6 and TRBJ1-3, with TRBD1 matching 8 bases. The V gene's germline CDR1 is MNHNY and CDR2 SVGAGI (reference sequence). J gave up 2 bases and V 2 bases, and 2 bases lay outside the gene matches. The CDR3 loop spans 15 amino acids. Here the CDR3 reads CASSYPGQAGNTIYF. The CDR3 DNA sequence: TGTGCCAGCAGTTACCCGGGACAGGCTGGAAACACCATATATTTT.

Only one count was recorded for this clonotype. This chain links TRBV20-1 with TRBJ1-2; D possibly corresponds to TRBD1 (6 bases). V was shortened by 6 bases and J by 1 base, with 18 bases between the two germline ends. This CDR3 is built from 15 residues. Germline V gene lookup returns CDR1 DFQATT and CDR2 SNEGSKA (reference sequence). The DNA for the CDR3 is TGCAGTGCCCAAAGCAGGGGACAAGATAACTATGGCTACACCTTC. Translating gives CSAQSRGQDNYGYTF.

This clonotype has ten or more counts. The chain couples TRBV12-3 or TRBV12-4 to TRBJ1-1, with no clear D. The CDR3 contains 13 residues. Trimming pared 7 bases from V and 1 base from J, leaving 10 bases between. This CDR3 is CASNRQGNTEAFF. The CDR3 DNA follows: TGTGCCAGCAATCGTCAAGGGAACACTGAAGCTTTCTTT.

By share of the sample, this clonotype is medium-sized (0.01 to 0.1%). The chain combines TRBV12-3 or TRBV12-4 with TRBJ2-7, with TRBD2 as a possible D gene (5 bases). V was pared by 5 bases and J by 2 bases, with 10 bases between. This CDR3 contains 13 residues. The CDR3 here is CASSRGTTYEQYF. CDR3 DNA: TGTGCCAGCAGTCGGGGAACCACCTACGAGCAGTACTTC.

The CDR3 region is CASSEGQGSEKLFF. CDR3 sequence (DNA): TGTGCCAGCAGTGAAGGACAGGGGAGTGAAAAACTGTTTTTT. The chain employs TRBV2 and TRBJ1-4, with TRBD1 identical over 8 bases. This CDR3 region has 14 residues. Trimming cost V 1 base and J 7 bases; bases outside gene matches: 2. Germline CDR1 SNHLY, CDR2 FYNNEI.

This clonotype came up many times. Possible read error: a much larger clone is one base away. The V call is TRBV11-3, the J call TRBJ2-5; 8 bases line up with TRBD2. V trimming: 1 base; J trimming: 5 bases; junction bases outside the gene matches: 21. Per germline, CDR1 SGHNT and CDR2 YENEEA. The CDR3 is 20 amino acids. CDR3 residues: CASSLGYSSWSGSLLETQYF. CDR3 sequence (DNA): TGTGCCAGCAGCTTAGGATACTCTTCCTGGAGCGGGAGCTTATTGGAGACCCAGTACTTC.

The rearrangement links TRBV2 to TRBJ2-5, with TRBD1 matching over 10 bases. The CDR3 is 14 amino acids. The germline V gene encodes CDR1 SNHLY and CDR2 FYNNEI. V trimming: 6 bases; J trimming: 4 bases; junction bases outside the gene matches: 5. CDR3 in amino acids: CASRETGGRETQYF. CDR3 DNA sequence: TGTGCCAGCAGAGAGACAGGGGGCCGAGAGACCCAGTACTTC.

In this sample, this clonotype turned up many times. A much larger clonotype is one base distant, so this may be a read error. The CDR3 end shows no conserved phenylalanine or tryptophan, and so a read error is likely. This chain uses TRBV9 with TRBJ2-5; no firm D call. The CDR3 has 13 amino acids. V lost 0 bases and J 2 bases, leaving 5 bases between the germline ends. CDR1 is SGDLS, CDR2 YYNGEE, per germline. Written as DNA, the CDR3 is TGTGCCAGCAGCGTAGGGCAGCAAGAGACCCAGTACTCC. Translation: CASSVGQQETQYS.

This clonotype was seen a handful of times. The chain employs TRBV5-1 and TRBJ2-7; the D gene is possibly TRBD2 (6 bases). The CDR3 has 17 residues. Trimming left V 1 base short and J 2 bases short, with 19 bases between. In germline, CDR1 is SGHRS, CDR2 YFSETQ. The CDR3 DNA reads as TGCGCCAGCAGCTTGAACCAAGCGGAGGGCTCCCCCTACGAGCAGTACTTC. It specifies CASSLNQAEGSPYEQYF.

The J gene is TRBJ1-5, the V gene TRBV10-3; D unresolved. CDR3 length: 13 amino acids. V lost 7 bases and J 6 bases, leaving 13 bases between the germline ends. Germline CDR1 and CDR2: ENHRY and SYGVKD. The CDR3 DNA reads TGTGCCATCAAGCGCGAGTTGGGTCAGCCCCAGCATTTT. Translation gives CAIKRELGQPQHF.

The V gene is TRBV13, the J gene TRBJ2-5, with 9 bases lining up with TRBD2. Looked up from germline, CDR1 is PRHDT and CDR2 is FYEKMQ (reference sequence). With V trimmed by 5 bases and J by 2 bases, 9 bases remained unmatched. This CDR3 comprises 16 residues. The CDR3 region has the DNA TGTGCCAGCAGCATCTCCGGGACTAGCCCTCAAGAGACCCAGTACTTC. It specifies CASSISGTSPQETQYF.

The sample holds many counts of this clonotype. This chain connects TRBV20-1 to TRBJ2-1; unclear D gene. CDR3 length equals 14 residues. Trimming removed 5 bases from V and 4 bases from J, with 15 bases in between. CDR1 is DFQATT and CDR2 is SNEGSKA in the germline V gene (reference sequence). CDR3 loop: CSASLSLGYNEQFF. CDR3 in DNA: TGCAGTGCTTCTCTATCTCTGGGGTACAATGAGCAGTTCTTC.

In this sample, this clonotype turned up many times. This rearrangement joins TRBV11-2 to TRBJ2-5, with 10 bases aligning to TRBD2. Germline values: CDR1 SGHAT, CDR2 FQNNGV. The CDR3 extends over 16 amino acids. Losses at the gene ends were 5 bases for V and 1 base for J; bases not matched to a gene: 7. CDR3 bases: TGTGCCAGCAGCCCCTGGGCTAGCGGGAGCCAAGAGACCCAGTACTTC. This sequence encodes CASSPWASGSQETQYF.